This TCR beta chain was sequenced for a study of post-analysis software for immune sequencing data (dated by TCRdb to 2013 to 2016). For the wider study: Relapsing-remitting, secondary progressive and progressive-relapsing multiple sclerosis were recorded as disease courses, and subtype annotation was lacking for some patients. The patient repertoires were compared against roughly 12 previously published healthy control repertoires obtained from donors aged about 6 to 27 years. A subset of samples was prepared in parallel using single-end sample barcoding, then pooled and co-amplified after Illumina adapter ligation.

From its cysteine to its phenylalanine, the CDR3 spans 15 amino acids. CDR1 and CDR2 (SGHRS, YFSETQ) derive from the germline V gene. Library preparation was by PCR. The instrument given in TCRdb is Illumina HiSeq 2500. Unique molecular identifiers were incorporated into TCR beta cDNA libraries to reduce PCR and sequencing biases. Every 1 to 10 million input T cells yielded approximately 500,000 cDNA molecules, meaning each molecule approximated one T cell. The same protocol used for the earlier healthy control dataset was applied to prepare and sequence the patient libraries. Within a given batch, samples were prepared together, multiplexed and sequenced on the same HiSeq lane. As for how the authors treated the data: Raw barcoded reads were processed with MIGEC, discarding single-read molecular identifier groups before consensus assembly and CDR3 extraction. Clonotype tables were post-analysed with VDJtools, and diversity was normalized by down-sampling all datasets to the smallest sample size. In repertoire overlap clustering, CDR3 amino acid sequences, but not nucleotide sequences, were matched to correct batch-related cross-sample contamination. TCRdb cleaned the public reads at Q25 with fastp, built clones with MiXCR and kept in-frame beta chains. Entries that share a CDR3 protein sequence are merged under the most common genes and DNA. What appears here as the V and J calls and clone size reflects TCRdb's work, not the paper's. Present in this sample are 450,000 or so distinct CDR3 sequences, less than 45% of which were seen just once. The ten largest clones represent 9% to 14% of the sample.

The paper's findings and limits, for the study overall: When samples were clustered directly using the F measure, samples prepared in the same batch co-clustered strongly, which prompted a batch-effect correction. Compared with controls, multiple sclerosis patients had significantly lower normalized Chao1 diversity, a finding suggesting substantial peripheral T-cell clonal expansion. Significantly higher frequencies in patients than in controls were found for five TRBV segments, including TRBV5-6, TRBV5-1 and TRBV20-1. The control group was slightly older than the multiple sclerosis patient group.

About this clonotype itself: The specificity of this receptor is unknown. Because the CDR3's place on the DNA is in doubt, the DNA is left out and the CDR3 is given as listed by TCRdb.

TCR beta repertoires were profiled from peripheral blood of roughly 13 young patients with multiple sclerosis to demonstrate the VDJtools post-analysis software. The patients with multiple sclerosis were children and adolescents between about 6 and 15 years of age. The sample comprised blood. This chain is built from TRBV5-1 and TRBJ1-6; the D segment call TRBD1 is taken from the table without a DNA check. The sequence was collected from a girl aged 5-17 years with multiple sclerosis. The CDR3 amino acid sequence is: CASSFGQGANSPPHF.